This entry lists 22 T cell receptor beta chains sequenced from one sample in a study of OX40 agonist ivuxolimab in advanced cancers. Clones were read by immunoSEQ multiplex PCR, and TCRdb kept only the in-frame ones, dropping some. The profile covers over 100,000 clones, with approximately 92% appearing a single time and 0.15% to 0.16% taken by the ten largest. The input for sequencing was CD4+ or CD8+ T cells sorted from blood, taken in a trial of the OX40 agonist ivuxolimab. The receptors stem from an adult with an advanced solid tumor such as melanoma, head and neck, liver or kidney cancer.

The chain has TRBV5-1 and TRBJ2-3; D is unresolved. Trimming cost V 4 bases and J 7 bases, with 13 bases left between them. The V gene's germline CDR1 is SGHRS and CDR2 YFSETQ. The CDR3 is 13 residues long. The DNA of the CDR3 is TGCGCCAGCAGCCCTGGCATGGGTAATACGCAGTATTTT. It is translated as CASSPGMGNTQYF.

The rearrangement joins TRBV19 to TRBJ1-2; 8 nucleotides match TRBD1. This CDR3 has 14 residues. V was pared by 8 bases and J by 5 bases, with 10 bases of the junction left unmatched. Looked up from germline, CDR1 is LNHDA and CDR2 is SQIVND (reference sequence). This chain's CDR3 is CASEQQGGNYGYTF. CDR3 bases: TGTGCCAGTGAACAACAGGGGGGGAATTATGGCTACACCTTC.

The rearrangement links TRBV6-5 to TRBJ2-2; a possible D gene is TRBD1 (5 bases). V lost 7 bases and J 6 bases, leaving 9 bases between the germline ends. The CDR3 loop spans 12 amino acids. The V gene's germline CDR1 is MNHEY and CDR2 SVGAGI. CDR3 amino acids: CASTTTAGELFF. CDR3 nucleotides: TGTGCCAGCACCACGACAGCCGGGGAGCTGTTTTTT.

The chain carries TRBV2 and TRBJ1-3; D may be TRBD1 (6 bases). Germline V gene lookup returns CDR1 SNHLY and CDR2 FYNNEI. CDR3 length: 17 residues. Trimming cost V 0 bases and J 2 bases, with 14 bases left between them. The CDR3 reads CASSEALRAGAGNTIYF. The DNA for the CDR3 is TGTGCCAGCAGTGAAGCGCTTCGGGCAGGGGCTGGAAACACCATATATTTT.

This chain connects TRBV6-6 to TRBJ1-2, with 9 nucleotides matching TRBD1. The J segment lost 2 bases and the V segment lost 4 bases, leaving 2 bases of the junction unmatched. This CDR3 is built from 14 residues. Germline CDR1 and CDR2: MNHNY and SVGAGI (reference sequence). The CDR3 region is CASSSTGGNYGYTF. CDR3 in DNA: TGTGCCAGCAGTTCGACAGGGGGGAACTATGGCTACACCTTC.

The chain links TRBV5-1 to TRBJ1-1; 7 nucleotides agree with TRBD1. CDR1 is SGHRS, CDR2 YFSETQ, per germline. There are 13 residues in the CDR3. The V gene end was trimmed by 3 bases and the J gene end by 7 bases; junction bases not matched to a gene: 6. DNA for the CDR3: TGCGCCAGCAGCTGGAAAACAGGGGTTGAAGCTTTCTTT. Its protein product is CASSWKTGVEAFF.

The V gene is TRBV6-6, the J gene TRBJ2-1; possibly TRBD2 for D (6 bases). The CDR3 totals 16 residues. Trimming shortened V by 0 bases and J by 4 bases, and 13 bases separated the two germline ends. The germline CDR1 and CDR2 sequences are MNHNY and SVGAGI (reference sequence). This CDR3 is CASSYSMVAVYNEQFF. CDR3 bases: TGTGCCAGCAGTTACTCCATGGTAGCGGTTTACAATGAGCAGTTCTTC.

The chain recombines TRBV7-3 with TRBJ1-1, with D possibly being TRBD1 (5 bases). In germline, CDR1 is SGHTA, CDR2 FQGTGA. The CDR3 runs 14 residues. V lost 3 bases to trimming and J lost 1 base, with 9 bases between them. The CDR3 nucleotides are TGTGCCAGCAGCTTGTCAGGGAGGAACACTGAAGCTTTCTTT. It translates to CASSLSGRNTEAFF.

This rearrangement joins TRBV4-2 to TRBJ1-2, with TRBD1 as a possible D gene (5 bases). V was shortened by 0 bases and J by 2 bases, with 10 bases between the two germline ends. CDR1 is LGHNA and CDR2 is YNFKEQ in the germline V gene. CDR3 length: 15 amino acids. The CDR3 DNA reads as TGTGCCAGCAGCCAAGATAGGGGTTTGAACTATGGCTACACCTTC. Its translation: CASSQDRGLNYGYTF.

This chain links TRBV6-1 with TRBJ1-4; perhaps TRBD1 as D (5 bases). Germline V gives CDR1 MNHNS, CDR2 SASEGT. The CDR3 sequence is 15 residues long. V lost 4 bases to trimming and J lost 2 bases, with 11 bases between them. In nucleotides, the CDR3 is TGTGCCAGCAGTGCCTTGGGGGGGACTAATGAAAAACTGTTTTTT. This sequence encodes CASSALGGTNEKLFF.

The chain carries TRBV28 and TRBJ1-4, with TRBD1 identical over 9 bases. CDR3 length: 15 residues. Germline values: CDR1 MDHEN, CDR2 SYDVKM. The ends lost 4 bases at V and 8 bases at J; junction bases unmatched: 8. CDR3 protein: CASSSPRDRVEKLFF. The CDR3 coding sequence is TGTGCCAGCAGTTCCCCCCGGGACAGGGTGGAAAAACTGTTTTTT.

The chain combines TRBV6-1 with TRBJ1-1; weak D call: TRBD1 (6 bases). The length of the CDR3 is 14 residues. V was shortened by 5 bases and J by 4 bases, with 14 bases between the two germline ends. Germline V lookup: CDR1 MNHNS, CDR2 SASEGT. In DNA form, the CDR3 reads TGTGCCAGCAGTCTCAGGGGAGATGGCACTGAAGCTTTCTTT. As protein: CASSLRGDGTEAFF.

CDR3 sequence reads: CASSLGLAGGSNEQFF. The CDR3 DNA reads TGCGCCAGCAGCTTGGGTCTAGCGGGGGGGTCCAATGAGCAGTTCTTC. The rearrangement links TRBV5-1 to TRBJ2-1; 12 bases agree with TRBD2. The CDR3 loop spans 16 amino acids. Trimming cost V 0 bases and J 6 bases; bases outside gene matches: 4. Germline V CDR1 and CDR2: SGHRS, YFSETQ.

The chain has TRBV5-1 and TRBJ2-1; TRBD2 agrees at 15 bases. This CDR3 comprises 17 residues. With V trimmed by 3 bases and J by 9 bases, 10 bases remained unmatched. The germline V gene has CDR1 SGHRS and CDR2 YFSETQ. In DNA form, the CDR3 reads TGCGCCAGCAGCTCCCCCGGACTAGCGGGGGGGCCTGTTGAGCAGTTCTTC. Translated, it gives CASSSPGLAGGPVEQFF.

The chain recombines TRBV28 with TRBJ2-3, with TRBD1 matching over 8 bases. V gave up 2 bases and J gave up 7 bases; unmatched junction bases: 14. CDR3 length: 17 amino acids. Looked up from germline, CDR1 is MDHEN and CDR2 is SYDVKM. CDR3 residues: CASSLIGTGPRGNTQYF. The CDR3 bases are TGTGCCAGCAGTTTAATCGGGACAGGTCCCCGAGGAAATACGCAGTATTTT.

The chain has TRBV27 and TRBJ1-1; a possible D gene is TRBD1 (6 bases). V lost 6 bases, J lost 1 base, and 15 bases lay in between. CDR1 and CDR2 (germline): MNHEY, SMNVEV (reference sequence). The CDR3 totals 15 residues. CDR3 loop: CASSYTPGQNTEAFF. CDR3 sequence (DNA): TGTGCCAGCAGCTACACCCCGGGACAGAACACTGAAGCTTTCTTT.

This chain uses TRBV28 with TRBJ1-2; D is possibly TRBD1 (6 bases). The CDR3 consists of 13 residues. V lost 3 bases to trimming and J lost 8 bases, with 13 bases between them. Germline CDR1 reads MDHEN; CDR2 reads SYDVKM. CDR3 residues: CASSLGGPGGYTF. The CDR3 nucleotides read TGTGCCAGCAGTTTGGGGGGCCCCGGCGGCTACACCTTC.

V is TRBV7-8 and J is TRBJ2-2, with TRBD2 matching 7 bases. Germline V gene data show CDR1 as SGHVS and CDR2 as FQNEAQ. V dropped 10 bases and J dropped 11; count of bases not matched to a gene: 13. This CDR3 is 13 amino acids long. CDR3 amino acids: CATRLAGNLELFF. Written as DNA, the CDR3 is TGTGCCACCCGACTAGCCGGGAATTTAGAGCTGTTTTTT.

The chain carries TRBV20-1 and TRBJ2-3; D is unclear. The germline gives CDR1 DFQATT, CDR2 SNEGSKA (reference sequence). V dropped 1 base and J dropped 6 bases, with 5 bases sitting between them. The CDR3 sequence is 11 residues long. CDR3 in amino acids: CSARVSDTQYF. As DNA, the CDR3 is TGCAGTGCTAGAGTGTCCGATACGCAGTATTTT.

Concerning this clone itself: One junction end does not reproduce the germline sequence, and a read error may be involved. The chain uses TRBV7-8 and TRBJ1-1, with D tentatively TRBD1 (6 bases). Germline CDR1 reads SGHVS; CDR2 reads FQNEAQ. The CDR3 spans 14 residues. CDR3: CASSLARGNAEAFF. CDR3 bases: TGTGCCAGCAGCTTAGCGAGGGGGAACGCTGAAGCTTTCTTT.

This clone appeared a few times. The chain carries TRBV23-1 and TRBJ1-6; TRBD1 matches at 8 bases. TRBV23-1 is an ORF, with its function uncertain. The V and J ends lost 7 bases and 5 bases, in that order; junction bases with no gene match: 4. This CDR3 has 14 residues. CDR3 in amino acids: CASTTGGNNSPLHF. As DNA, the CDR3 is TGCGCCAGCACCACAGGGGGGAATAATTCACCCCTCCACTTT.

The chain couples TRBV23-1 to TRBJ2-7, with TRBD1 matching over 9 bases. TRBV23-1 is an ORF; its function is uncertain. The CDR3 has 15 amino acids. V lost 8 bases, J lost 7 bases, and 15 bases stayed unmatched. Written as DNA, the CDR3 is TGCGCCAGCCTTTCTCCGGGACAGGGTAAAGGAGAGCAGTACTTC. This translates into CASLSPGQGKGEQYF.